This paragraph covers one T cell receptor (beta chain) sequence. Antigen: not known. Amplification used 60 Vbeta primers and 13 Jbeta primers. TCRdb's copy holds only in-frame clones and misses some; the assay was immunoSEQ multiplex PCR. Here the sample spans roughly 220,000 clones, approximately 68% being singletons. The sample originates from a study of cytomegalovirus exposure and HLA in healthy donors. Regarding the study as a whole: HLA-A and HLA-B allele assignments for most subjects were reportedly predicted accurately using TCR beta sequences. The authors later linked a missense DCLRE1C variant to TCR beta V- and J-gene trimming. The presence/absence work took it that sequencing depth was about the same across donors. No immune exposure information besides CMV serostatus was available.

This CDR3 is 16 amino acids long. Germline CDR1 SGHDT, CDR2 YYEEEE. Trimming shortened V by 0 bases and J by 5 bases, and 17 bases separated the two germline ends. This TCR came from a woman aged 25 to 39 in good health and CMV-seronegative. Sequencing input: PBMCs. The chain employs TRBV5-6 and TRBJ2-5; D perhaps matches TRBD2 (6 bases). DNA for the CDR3: TGTGCCAGCAGCTTGGCGTTAAGTCAAGGGAGGGAGACCCAGTACTTC. Amino acid sequence: CASSLALSQGRETQYF.